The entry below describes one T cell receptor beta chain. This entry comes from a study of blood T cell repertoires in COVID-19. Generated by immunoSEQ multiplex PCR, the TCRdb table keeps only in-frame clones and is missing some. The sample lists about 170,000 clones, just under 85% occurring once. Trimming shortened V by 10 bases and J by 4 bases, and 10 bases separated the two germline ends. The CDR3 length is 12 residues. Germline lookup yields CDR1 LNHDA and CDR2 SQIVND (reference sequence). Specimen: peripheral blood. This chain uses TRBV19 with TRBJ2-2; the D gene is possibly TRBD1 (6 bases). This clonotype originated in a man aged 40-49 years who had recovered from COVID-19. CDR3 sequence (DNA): TGTGCCATTTCCAGGGGCACCGGGGAGCTGTTTTTT. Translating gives CAISRGTGELFF.